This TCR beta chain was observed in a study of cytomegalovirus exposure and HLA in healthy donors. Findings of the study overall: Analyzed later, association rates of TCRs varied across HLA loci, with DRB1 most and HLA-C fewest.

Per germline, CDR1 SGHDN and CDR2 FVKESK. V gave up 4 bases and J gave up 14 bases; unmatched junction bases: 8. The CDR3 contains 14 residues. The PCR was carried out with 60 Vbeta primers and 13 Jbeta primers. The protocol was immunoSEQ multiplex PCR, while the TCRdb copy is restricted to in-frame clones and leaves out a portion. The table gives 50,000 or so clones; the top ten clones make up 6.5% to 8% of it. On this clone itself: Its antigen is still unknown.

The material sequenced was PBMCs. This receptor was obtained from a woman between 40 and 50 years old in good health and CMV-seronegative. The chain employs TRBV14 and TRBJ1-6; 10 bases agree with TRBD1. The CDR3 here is CASSRPGTGASLHF. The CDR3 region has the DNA TGTGCCAGCAGCCGCCCCGGGACAGGGGCGTCCCTCCACTTT.